Reported below is one T cell receptor beta chain. The sample belongs to a study of blood T cell repertoires in COVID-19. About the research overall: The United States, Italy and Spain were the sources of the acute and convalescent COVID-19 samples. T cells, B-cell-depleted T cells, or PBMCs supplied cDNA or gDNA.

In the original workflow: Reference gene primer amplification gave estimated nucleated cell counts. The data were produced by immunoSEQ multiplex PCR, yet TCRdb's version contains in-frame clones alone and is incomplete. The V and J calls and clone size are taken from that table; D and trimming were inferred from the DNA. In the table there are 150,000 to 250,000 clones, around 80% of which are singletons. Germline CDR1 is SNHLY and CDR2 is FYNNEI. With 5 bases clipped from V and 0 bases from J, the junction kept 5 bases outside the gene matches. This CDR3 comprises 15 residues. What was sequenced was peripheral blood. This rearrangement joins TRBV2 to TRBJ1-2; 8 positions agree with TRBD1. The source of this sequence is a human donor with acute or convalescent COVID-19. The donor label of this sample is uncertain. The CDR3 sequence: CASSFDRGANYGYTF. The CDR3 DNA is TGTGCCAGCAGTTTTGACAGGGGAGCTAACTATGGCTACACCTTC.